A single sample is the source of the 22 T cell receptor beta chains below, sequenced in a study of control samples from healthy donors and cancer patients. Sequencing used immunoSEQ multiplex PCR; TCRdb keeps in-frame clones, though not all of them. The sample has 110,000 or so clones, 89% seen once. Sequences were obtained from blood. All receptors derive from a man aged 50-59 years in good health.

The CDR3 sequence is CASSPPGGGGEKLFF. CDR3 DNA sequence: TGTGCCAGCTCACCACCGGGGGGCGGAGGTGAAAAACTGTTTTTT. This chain uses TRBV18 with TRBJ1-4; maybe TRBD1 (6 bases). The CDR3 is 15 residues long. The V and J ends lost 0 bases and 7 bases respectively, with 12 bases between them. The germline gives CDR1 KGHSH, CDR2 LQKENI.

A note on this clone: Other DNA sequences in this sample translate to the same CDR3. The rearrangement uses TRBV19 and TRBJ1-1; 9 bases agree with TRBD1. CDR1 is LNHDA and CDR2 is SQIVND in the germline V gene (reference sequence). The V gene end was trimmed by 6 bases and the J gene end by 5 bases; junction bases not matched to a gene: 4. This CDR3 contains 13 residues. CDR3 bases: TGTGCCAGTAGCCCAGGGACAGGGACTGAAGCTTTCTTT. Residues: CASSPGTGTEAFF.

The CDR3 sequence: CASSLGGNTEAFF. The CDR3 nucleotides read TGTGCCAGCAGCCTAGGGGGGAACACTGAAGCTTTCTTT. The V and J genes are TRBV3-1 (or the pseudogene TRBV3-2) and TRBJ1-1; D possibly corresponds to TRBD1 (6 bases). Germline V gene data show CDR1 as LGHDT and CDR2 as YNNKEL (reference sequence). Trimming took off 4 bases at V and 1 base at J, with 7 bases between the two ends. CDR3 size: 13 residues.

This chain uses TRBV9 with TRBJ1-2; tentative D call: TRBD1 (5 bases). The CDR3 runs to 18 residues. Between the trimmed V and J ends, which lost 3 bases and 2 bases, there was a span of 23 bases. CDR1 is SGDLS and CDR2 is YYNGEE in the germline V gene. CDR3 amino acids: CASSAIRDGTIPNYGYTF. As DNA, the CDR3 is TGTGCCAGCAGCGCGATCCGGGACGGCACTATCCCGAACTATGGCTACACCTTC.

This clone came up once. The chain recombines TRBV5-4 with TRBJ1-1; D is uncertain. V lost 2 bases, J lost 2 bases, and 7 bases lay in between. Germline V gene sequence: CDR1 SGHNT, CDR2 YYREEE (reference sequence). This CDR3 spans 13 amino acids. In DNA, the CDR3 is TGTGCCAGCAGCTTTACGGACAACACTGAAGCTTTCTTT. This translates into CASSFTDNTEAFF.

In its sample, this clone was seen once. V usage is TRBV7-9 and J usage is TRBJ1-1; no reliable D call. Looked up from germline, CDR1 is SEHNR and CDR2 is FQNEAQ (reference sequence). The CDR3 contains 14 residues. The V end was cut by 1 base, the J end by 4 bases, with 10 bases between. CDR3 DNA sequence: TGTGCCAGCAGCTTAGAAGAGGGTATCACTGAAGCTTTCTTT. This codes for CASSLEEGITEAFF. The full variable domain, with the rest looked up from reference TRBV7-9 and TRBJ1-1, is DTGVSQNPRHKITKRGQNVTFRCDPISEHNRLYWYRQTLGQGPEFLTYFQNEAQLEKSRLLSDRFSAERPKGSFSTLEIQRTEQGDSAMYLCASSLEEGITEAFFGQGTRLTVV.

CDR3: CASSISLAGANEQFF. The CDR3 DNA is TGTGCCAGTAGTATCTCACTAGCGGGGGCCAATGAGCAGTTCTTC. V gene TRBV19 combines with J gene TRBJ2-1; 11 nucleotides agree with TRBD2. This CDR3 is 15 amino acids long. CDR1 is LNHDA, CDR2 SQIVND, per germline (reference sequence). The J segment lost 6 bases and the V segment lost 3 bases, leaving 4 bases of the junction unmatched.

This rearrangement joins TRBV5-1 to TRBJ2-7, with 13 bases lining up with TRBD2. J gave up 7 bases and V 7 bases, and 5 bases lay outside the gene matches. This CDR3 comprises 13 residues. The V gene's germline CDR1 is SGHRS and CDR2 YFSETQ. The CDR3 reads CASGTSGAPEQYF. The CDR3 coding sequence is TGCGCCAGCGGGACTAGCGGGGCCCCTGAGCAGTACTTC.

This clone was seen just once. Distinct nucleotide sequences in the sample also encode this CDR3. The chain has TRBV6-1 and TRBJ1-1; D not certain. The CDR3 runs to 13 residues. Germline lookup yields CDR1 MNHNS and CDR2 SASEGT. V was cut by 2 bases and J by 2 bases, with 6 bases left in between. DNA of the CDR3: TGTGCCAGCAGTGAAAAGGGAAACACTGAAGCTTTCTTT. This encodes CASSEKGNTEAFF.

This clone was found a few times. This sequence joins TRBV27 and TRBJ1-1; D gene ambiguous. Trimming left V 0 bases short and J 1 base short, with 9 bases between. Germline lookup yields CDR1 MNHEY and CDR2 SMNVEV (reference sequence). The CDR3 covers 15 residues. The CDR3 protein is CASSLSANGNTEAFF. The CDR3 DNA reads as TGTGCCAGCAGTTTATCGGCCAACGGGAACACTGAAGCTTTCTTT.

The V gene is TRBV27, the J gene TRBJ2-2; D is undetermined. The CDR3 is 15 residues long. Trimming cost V 6 bases and J 3 bases, with 14 bases left between them. Germline V lookup: CDR1 MNHEY, CDR2 SMNVEV (reference sequence). The CDR3 DNA reads as TGTGCCAGCAGCCACCATGGCCGGCACACCGGGGAGCTGTTTTTT. Residues: CASSHHGRHTGELFF.

The chain is built from TRBV20-1 and TRBJ2-2; a possible D gene is TRBD2 (6 bases). V shed 3 bases and J shed 1 base, with 9 bases lying between them. The germline V gene encodes CDR1 DFQATT and CDR2 SNEGSKA (reference sequence). The CDR3 sequence is 14 residues long. For the CDR3, the DNA is TGCAGTGCTAGTTGGGGACTGAACACCGGGGAGCTGTTTTTT. It encodes CSASWGLNTGELFF.

The V gene is TRBV15, the J gene TRBJ2-5; either TRBD1 or TRBD2 may supply D (6 bases each). The CDR3 length is 16 residues. Germline V gene data show CDR1 as LNHNV and CDR2 as YYDKDF (reference sequence). V was trimmed by 0 bases and J by 5 bases, leaving 16 bases between them. CDR3 nucleotide sequence: TGTGCCACCAGCAGAGATGTTGGGGGGCTCGGTGAGACCCAGTACTTC. Amino acid sequence: CATSRDVGGLGETQYF.

V and J are TRBV7-9 and TRBJ2-1; D not certain. This CDR3 is built from 12 residues. Germline V CDR1 and CDR2: SEHNR, FQNEAQ (reference sequence). Trimming cost V 5 bases and J 8 bases, with 10 bases left between them. The CDR3, as DNA: TGTGCCAGCAGCCCCCGACCCCATGAGCAGTTCTTC. It is translated as CASSPRPHEQFF.

The chain recombines TRBV7-8 with TRBJ1-6; 7 bases align to TRBD1. The germline V gene has CDR1 SGHVS and CDR2 FQNEAQ. V lost 5 bases and J lost 6; bases outside the gene matches: 10. This CDR3 spans 16 amino acids. CDR3 in DNA: TGTGCCAGCAGCCCTATGACAGGGTTAAGTAATTCACCCCTCCACTTT. It translates to CASSPMTGLSNSPLHF.

The rearrangement uses TRBV15 and TRBJ2-1; no clear D. The CDR3 is 16 residues long. V was shortened by 0 bases and J by 0 bases, with 9 bases between the two germline ends. Germline-derived CDR1 and CDR2 are LNHNV and YYDKDF (reference sequence). The CDR3 protein is CATSRDPSPSYNEQFF. The CDR3 nucleotides read TGTGCCACCAGCAGAGATCCCTCCCCCTCCTACAATGAGCAGTTCTTC. The complete variable domain, with remaining parts taken from reference TRBV15 and TRBJ2-1, reads DAMVIQNPRYQVTQFGKPVTLSCSQTLNHNVMYWYQQKSSQAPKLLFHYYDKDFNNEADTPDNFQSRRPNTSFCFLDIRSPGLGDTAMYLCATSRDPSPSYNEQFFGPGTRLTVL.

The chain employs TRBV9 and TRBJ2-5, with unresolved D. There are 14 residues in the CDR3. Trimming removed 0 bases from V and 8 bases from J, with 14 bases in between. Germline V gives CDR1 SGDLS, CDR2 YYNGEE. The CDR3 sequence is CASSVGYGSRTQYF. The CDR3 bases are TGTGCCAGCAGCGTAGGCTACGGCTCTAGAACCCAGTACTTC.

Turning to this clone: Different DNA sequences within this sample yield the same CDR3. This chain uses TRBV27 with TRBJ2-7, with D hard to call. The CDR3 length is 13 residues. Germline V gene data show CDR1 as MNHEY and CDR2 as SMNVEV (reference sequence). The V end was cut by 0 bases, the J end by 2 bases, with 5 bases between. In nucleotides, the CDR3 is TGTGCCAGCAGTTTATCCAGCACCTACGAGCAGTACTTC. Translated: CASSLSSTYEQYF.

This clone is a singleton in its sample. The gene calls are TRBV10-3 and TRBJ1-1; TRBD1 agrees at 8 bases. This CDR3 is built from 18 residues. With V trimmed by 5 bases and J by 1 base, 15 bases remained unmatched. CDR1 is ENHRY and CDR2 is SYGVKD in the germline V gene. The CDR3 DNA sequence: TGTGCCATCAGTAACACAGGGGGGGCGGAGGGGGGGAACACTGAAGCTTTCTTT. It encodes CAISNTGGAEGGNTEAFF.

The chain combines TRBV3-1 (or the pseudogene TRBV3-2) with TRBJ1-1; D unresolved. V was clipped by 1 base and J by 2 bases, with 11 bases between them. The CDR3 is 15 amino acids. Germline CDR1 LGHDT, CDR2 YNNKEL (reference sequence). As DNA, the CDR3 is TGTGCCAGCAGCCAAGCCTGGCTCACTAACACTGAAGCTTTCTTT. Translated: CASSQAWLTNTEAFF.

This clone was observed a handful of times. The chain's CDR3 is CASSWDRGADTQYF. DNA for the CDR3: TGTGCCAGCTCATGGGACAGGGGAGCAGATACGCAGTATTTT. The chain combines TRBV18 with TRBJ2-3; 10 nucleotides match TRBD1. CDR3 length: 14 amino acids. V lost 5 bases and J lost 4; bases outside the gene matches: 3. Germline loops: CDR1 KGHSH, CDR2 LQKENI.

CDR3 protein: CASSLVTGGETQYF. CDR3 DNA: TGTGCCAGCAGCTTAGTAACAGGGGGAGAGACCCAGTACTTC. The rearrangement links TRBV7-8 to TRBJ2-5, with 8 bases lining up with TRBD1. Losses at the gene ends were 1 base for V and 4 bases for J; bases not matched to a gene: 2. CDR1 and CDR2 (germline): SGHVS, FQNEAQ. The length of the CDR3 is 14 residues.